This T cell receptor beta chain was profiled in a study of cytomegalovirus exposure and HLA in healthy donors. Study outcomes and limitations: Through in vitro validation, three CMV-associated chains were shown to be specific for CMV antigens. Highest at DRB1 and lowest at HLA-C, TCR association rates differed among HLA loci in a later analysis. As immune exposure information, only CMV serostatus was available. Accurate prediction of HLA-A and HLA-B alleles (for most subjects) was reportedly achieved from TCR beta sequences.

PCR was performed using 60 Vbeta and 13 Jbeta primers. TCRdb keeps only in-frame clones here, not all; method: immunoSEQ multiplex PCR. The data show some 90,000 clones, 80% seen once. CDR3 length: 16 amino acids. Trimming cost V 7 bases and J 2 bases, with 20 bases left between them. Germline CDR1 and CDR2: SEHNR and FQNEAQ (reference sequence). Notes on this clone: Its antigen is still unknown.

Sequenced material: PBMCs. The gene calls are TRBV7-9 and TRBJ1-1; D might be TRBD1 (5 bases). This TCR was recovered from a man in his fifties or sixties in good health and CMV-seropositive. CDR3 sequence (DNA): TGTGCCAGCATCCAAGCGGGGGGGTATTATAACACTGAAGCTTTCTTT. Its translation: CASIQAGGYYNTEAFF. The full variable domain, completed using reference TRBV7-9 and TRBJ1-1, is DTGVSQNPRHKITKRGQNVTFRCDPISEHNRLYWYRQTLGQGPEFLTYFQNEAQLEKSRLLSDRFSAERPKGSFSTLEIQRTEQGDSAMYLCASIQAGGYYNTEAFFGQGTRLTVV.